The 7 T cell receptor beta chains given below trace back to one sample, sequenced in a study of cytomegalovirus exposure and HLA in healthy donors. PCR involved 60 Vbeta and 13 Jbeta primers. The protocol was immunoSEQ multiplex PCR, while the TCRdb copy is restricted to in-frame clones and leaves out a portion. The top ten clones hold 8% to 9% of a sample with 95,000 to 150,000 clones, 50% to 80% of them seen once. Sample: PBMCs. These receptors were taken from a woman in her thirties or forties in good health and CMV-seropositive.

J is TRBJ1-4 and V is TRBV6-5; no reliable D call. The CDR3 has 14 amino acids. The germline V gene has CDR1 MNHEY and CDR2 SVGAGI. V was cut by 5 bases and J by 8 bases, with 15 bases left in between. CDR3 nucleotides: TGTGCCAGCAGTAATAGACTAATCTCGGAAAAACTGTTTTTT. Translated: CASSNRLISEKLFF.

This chain connects TRBV5-1 to TRBJ2-3; 16 bases fit TRBD2. Looked up from germline, CDR1 is SGHRS and CDR2 is YFSETQ. With 4 bases clipped from V and 4 bases from J, the junction kept 3 bases outside the gene matches. The CDR3 length is 16 residues. The DNA for the CDR3 is TGCGCCAGCAGCCCTGGGACTAGCGGGGGGGCAGATACGCAGTATTTT. Translating gives CASSPGTSGGADTQYF.

In this sample, this clone turned up a few times. The chain joins TRBV18 to TRBJ1-1, with 7 positions matching TRBD1. Trimming removed 3 bases from V and 3 bases from J; junction bases left unmatched: 4. CDR3 length: 14 residues. Germline V gives CDR1 KGHSH, CDR2 LQKENI. Here the CDR3 reads CASSPTGDYTEAFF. CDR3 nucleotide sequence: TGTGCCAGCTCACCTACAGGGGACTACACTGAAGCTTTCTTT.

The V gene is TRBV2, the J gene TRBJ2-7; TRBD2 matches at 14 bases. Germline V lookup: CDR1 SNHLY, CDR2 FYNNEI. This CDR3 is built from 12 residues. The junction had 2 bases not matched to a gene; V was cut back by 10 bases and J by 6 bases. The CDR3 DNA reads TGTGCCACGGGACTAGCGGGAGTCGAGCAGTACTTC. It codes for CATGLAGVEQYF.

DNA of the CDR3: TGTGCCAGCAGCGTAGCGGCTGCACTAGCGGGAGTGAGCGGGGAGCTGTTTTTT. Translated: CASSVAAALAGVSGELFF. The rearrangement uses TRBV9 and TRBJ2-2; 11 bases agree with TRBD2. V lost 0 bases, J lost 7 bases, and 11 bases stayed unmatched. The CDR3 totals 18 residues. The germline V gene encodes CDR1 SGDLS and CDR2 YYNGEE.

The rearrangement uses TRBV7-2 and TRBJ2-7, with TRBD1 identical over 10 bases. V shed 4 bases, J shed 4 bases, and the junction held 4 bases outside the gene matches. The CDR3 sequence is 14 residues long. From germline, CDR1 is SGHTA and CDR2 FQGNSA. The CDR3 sequence: CASSWTGGSYEQYF. The CDR3 DNA reads TGTGCCAGCAGCTGGACAGGGGGATCGTACGAGCAGTACTTC.

The chain carries TRBV6-5 and TRBJ2-7; TRBD2 might be the D (6 bases). V lost 0 bases to trimming and J lost 7 bases, with 16 bases between them. Germline values: CDR1 MNHEY, CDR2 SVGAGI. The CDR3 is 15 residues long. The CDR3 DNA reads TGTGCCAGCAGTTACTCTTCGTCGGCAGGGAGGGAGCAGTACTTC. This translates into CASSYSSSAGREQYF.